This T cell receptor (beta chain) derives from a study of blood T cell repertoires in COVID-19. Study overall: Some COVID-19 samples were acute and others convalescent; all came from the United States, Italy and Spain. Nucleic acid was either cDNA or gDNA, and it came from T cells, B-cell-depleted T cells, or PBMCs.

Per the study methods: Reference gene primers were amplified, and this amplification served to estimate nucleated cell counts. Clones were read by immunoSEQ multiplex PCR, and TCRdb kept only the in-frame ones, dropping some. The V and J calls and clone size come from that table; D and trimming were worked out from the DNA. Of 60,000 to 75,000 clones listed, 70% to 90% are singletons. Trimming took 0 bases from V and 4 from J, leaving 10 bases between them. Looked up from germline, CDR1 is SGHNT and CDR2 is YYREEE (reference sequence). The CDR3 contains 14 residues. The source of this sequence is a woman aged 45-65 years with COVID-19, enrolled during active disease. The genes are TRBV5-4 and TRBJ2-5; D is undetermined. The sequenced sample consisted of peripheral blood. In DNA, the CDR3 is TGTGCCAGCAGCTTGGCTTCCAGAGGAGAGACCCAGTACTTC. Translating gives CASSLASRGETQYF.